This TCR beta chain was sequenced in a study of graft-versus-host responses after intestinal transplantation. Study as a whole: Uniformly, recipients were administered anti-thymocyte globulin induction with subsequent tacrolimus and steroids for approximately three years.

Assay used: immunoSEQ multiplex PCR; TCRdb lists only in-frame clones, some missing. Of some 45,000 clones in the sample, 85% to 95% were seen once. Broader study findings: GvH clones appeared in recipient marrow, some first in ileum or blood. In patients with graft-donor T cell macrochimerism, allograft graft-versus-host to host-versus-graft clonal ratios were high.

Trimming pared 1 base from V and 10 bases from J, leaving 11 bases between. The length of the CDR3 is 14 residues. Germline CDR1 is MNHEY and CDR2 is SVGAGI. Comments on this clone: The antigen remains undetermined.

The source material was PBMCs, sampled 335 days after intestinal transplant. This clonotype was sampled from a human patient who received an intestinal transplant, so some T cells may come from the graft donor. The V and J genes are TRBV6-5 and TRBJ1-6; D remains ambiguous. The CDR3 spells CASSYFGVESPLHF. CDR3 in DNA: TGTGCCAGCAGTTACTTCGGGGTTGAGTCACCCCTCCACTTT.